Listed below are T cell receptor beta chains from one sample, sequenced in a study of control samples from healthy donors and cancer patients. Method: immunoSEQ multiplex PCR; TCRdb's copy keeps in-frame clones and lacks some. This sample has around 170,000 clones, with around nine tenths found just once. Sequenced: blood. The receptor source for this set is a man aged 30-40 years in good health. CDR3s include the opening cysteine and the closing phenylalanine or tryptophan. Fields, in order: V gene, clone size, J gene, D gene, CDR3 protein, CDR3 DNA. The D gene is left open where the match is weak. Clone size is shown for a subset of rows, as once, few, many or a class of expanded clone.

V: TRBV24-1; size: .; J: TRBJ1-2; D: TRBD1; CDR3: CATSDGDRGGYTF; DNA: TGTGCCACCAGTGACGGGGACAGGGGGGGCTACACCTTC
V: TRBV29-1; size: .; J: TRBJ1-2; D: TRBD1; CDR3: CSADRDHGYTF; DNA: TGCAGCGCTGACAGGGACCATGGCTACACCTTC
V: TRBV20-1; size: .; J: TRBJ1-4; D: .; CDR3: CSARAEKLFF; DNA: TGCAGTGCTAGGGCGGAAAAACTGTTTTTT
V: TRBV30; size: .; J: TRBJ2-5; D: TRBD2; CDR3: CASSVGGGRGTQYF; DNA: TGTGCCTCGTCGGTGGGCGGGGGAAGGGGGACCCAGTACTTC
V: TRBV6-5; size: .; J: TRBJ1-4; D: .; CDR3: CASRHNEKLFF; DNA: TGTGCCAGCAGACACAATGAAAAACTGTTTTTT
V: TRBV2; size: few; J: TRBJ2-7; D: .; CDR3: CASKMAHEQYF; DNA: TGTGCCAGCAAGATGGCCCACGAGCAGTACTTC
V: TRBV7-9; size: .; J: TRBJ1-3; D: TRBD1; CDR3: CASSRDRSSGNTIYF; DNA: TGTGCCAGCAGCCGGGACAGGAGCTCTGGAAACACCATATATTTT
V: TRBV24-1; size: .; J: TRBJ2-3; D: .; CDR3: CATSDPKQADTQYF; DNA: TGTGCCACCAGTGACCCCAAGCAGGCGGATACGCAGTATTTT
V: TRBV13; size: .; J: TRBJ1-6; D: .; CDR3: CASSFFNSPLHF; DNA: TGTGCCAGCAGCTTCTTTAATTCACCCCTCCACTTT
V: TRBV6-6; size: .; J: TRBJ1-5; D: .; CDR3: CASGTQPQHF; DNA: TGTGCCAGCGGGACCCAGCCCCAGCATTTT
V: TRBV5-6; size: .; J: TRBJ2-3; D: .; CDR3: CASSLGLRTDTQYF; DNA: TGTGCCAGCAGCTTGGGACTACGCACAGATACGCAGTATTTT
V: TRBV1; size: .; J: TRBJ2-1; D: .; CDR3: CTSSQDATGRRPNEQFF; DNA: TGCACCAGCAGCCAAGATGCGACGGGAAGGAGACCCAATGAGCAGTTCTTC
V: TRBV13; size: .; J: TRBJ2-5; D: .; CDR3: CASSPTLGVRETQYF; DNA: TGTGCCAGCAGCCCGACGTTAGGGGTAAGAGAGACCCAGTACTTC
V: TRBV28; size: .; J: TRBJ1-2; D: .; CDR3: CASSFPGRRAGGYTF; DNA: TGTGCCAGCAGTTTTCCCGGAAGGAGGGCGGGCGGCTACACCTTC
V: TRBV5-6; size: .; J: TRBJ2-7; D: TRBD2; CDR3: CASSLDGRAREQYF; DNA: TGTGCCAGCAGCTTGGACGGGAGGGCCCGCGAGCAGTACTTC
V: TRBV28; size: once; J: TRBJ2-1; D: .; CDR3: CASSFIGGHEQFF; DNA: TGTGCCAGCAGTTTTATAGGGGGGCATGAGCAGTTCTTC
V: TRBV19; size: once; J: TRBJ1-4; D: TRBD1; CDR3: CASSIGQGGEKLFF; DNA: TGTGCCAGTAGTATAGGACAGGGTGGAGAAAAACTGTTTTTT
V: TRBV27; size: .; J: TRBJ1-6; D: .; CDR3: CASSLSPPYSPLHF; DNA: TGTGCCAGCAGTTTATCCCCCCCCTACTCACCCCTCCACTTT
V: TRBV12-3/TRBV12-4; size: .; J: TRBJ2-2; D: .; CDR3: CALRWELFF; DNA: TGTGCCTTACGGTGGGAGCTGTTTTTT
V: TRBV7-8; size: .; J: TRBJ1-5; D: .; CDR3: CASSLAMSGANQPQHF; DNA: TGTGCCAGCAGCTTAGCTATGTCAGGGGCAAATCAGCCCCAGCATTTT
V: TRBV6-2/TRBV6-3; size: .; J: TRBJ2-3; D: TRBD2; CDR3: CASSPTLAGGPDTQYF; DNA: TGTGCCAGCAGCCCGACACTAGCGGGAGGGCCAGATACGCAGTATTTT
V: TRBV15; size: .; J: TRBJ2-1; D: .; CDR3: CATSRARDSNEQFF; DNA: TGTGCCACCAGCAGAGCTCGTGATTCCAATGAGCAGTTCTTC